The sequence of this TCR beta chain was determined in a study of T cell responses to AZD1222 COVID-19 vaccine. TCRdb's copy holds only in-frame clones and misses some; the assay was immunoSEQ multiplex PCR. The sample lists approximately 110,000 clones; approximately 90% were seen once. Study results and caveats: Repertoires were collected only later (after the peak T cell response had occurred).

This clone came up once. Its antigen is not known. Unmatched junction bases numbered 6, after V lost 0 bases and J lost 2 bases. The CDR3 extends over 16 amino acids. Germline CDR1 is MNHEY and CDR2 is SVGAGI. The specimen was peripheral blood, collected on day 0 of AZD1222 vaccination. This TCR was recovered from an adult in good health. The chain combines TRBV6-5 with TRBJ1-2; 7 bases are a match to TRBD1. CDR3 nucleotides: TGTGCCAGCAGTTACTCACGACGGACAGGCAACTATGGCTACACCTTC. It yields the protein CASSYSRRTGNYGYTF.